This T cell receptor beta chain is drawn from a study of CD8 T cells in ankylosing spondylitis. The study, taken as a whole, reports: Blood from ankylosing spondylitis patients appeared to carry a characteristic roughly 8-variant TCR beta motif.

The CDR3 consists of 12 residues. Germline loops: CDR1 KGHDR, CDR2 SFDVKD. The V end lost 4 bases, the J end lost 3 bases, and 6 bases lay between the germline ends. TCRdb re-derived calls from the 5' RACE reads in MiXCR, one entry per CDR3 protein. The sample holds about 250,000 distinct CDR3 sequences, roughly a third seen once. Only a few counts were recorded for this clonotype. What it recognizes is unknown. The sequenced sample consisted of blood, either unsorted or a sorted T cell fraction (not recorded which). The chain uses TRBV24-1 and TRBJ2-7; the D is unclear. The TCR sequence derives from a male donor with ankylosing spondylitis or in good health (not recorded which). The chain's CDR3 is CATSDINYEQYF. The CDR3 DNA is TGTGCCACCAGTGACATTAACTACGAGCAGTACTTC.